Shown below are 27 T cell receptor beta chains from a single sample sequenced in a study of cytomegalovirus exposure and HLA in healthy donors. Method: immunoSEQ multiplex PCR; TCRdb's copy keeps in-frame clones and lacks some. The sample contains 170,000 or so clones, 80% to 85% of which appear only once. Input material: PBMCs. Source of these receptors: a woman under 30 in good health and CMV-seropositive.

The chain links TRBV7-8 to TRBJ2-7; D gene uncertain. The CDR3 is 15 residues long. Germline assignment: CDR1 SGHVS and CDR2 FQNEAQ. V lost 1 base and J lost 0, with 10 bases in between. CDR3 protein: CASSLDSFSSYEQYF. CDR3 bases: TGTGCCAGCAGCTTAGACAGTTTCTCCTCCTACGAGCAGTACTTC.

The gene calls are TRBV15 and TRBJ1-2; 8 bases match TRBD1. The CDR3 has 13 residues. The V gene end was trimmed by 8 bases and the J gene end by 8 bases; junction bases not matched to a gene: 10. Germline V gene sequence: CDR1 LNHNV, CDR2 YYDKDF (reference sequence). The CDR3 is CATRDRISSGYTF. For the CDR3, the DNA is TGTGCCACCCGGGACAGGATTTCTTCGGGCTACACCTTC.

Here the CDR3 reads CASSYRANYGYTF. CDR3 sequence (DNA): TGTGCCAGCAGTTACAGGGCGAACTATGGCTACACCTTC. The J gene is TRBJ1-2, the V gene TRBV27; weak D call: TRBD1 (6 bases). Germline V CDR1 and CDR2: MNHEY, SMNVEV (reference sequence). V was shortened by 4 bases and J by 2 bases, with 8 bases between the two germline ends. The CDR3 spans 13 residues.

The rearrangement links TRBV28 to TRBJ2-5, with TRBD1 identical over 7 bases. The V gene's germline CDR1 is MDHEN and CDR2 SYDVKM. The CDR3 runs 13 residues. The V and J ends lost 5 bases and 2 bases, in that order; junction bases with no gene match: 2. The CDR3, as DNA: TGTGCCAGCAGTGTCAGGGGGCAAGAGACCCAGTACTTC. Protein product: CASSVRGQETQYF.

This chain links TRBV7-2 with TRBJ2-1; TRBD2 aligns across 11 bases. V gave up 6 bases and J gave up 4 bases; unmatched junction bases: 8. The CDR3 sequence is 16 residues long. Germline assignment: CDR1 SGHTA and CDR2 FQGNSA. CDR3 protein: CASSLSGTSGYNEQFF. The CDR3 DNA follows: TGTGCCAGCAGTCTTTCCGGGACTAGCGGATACAATGAGCAGTTCTTC.

Here the CDR3 reads CASSLFLTGGHGYTF. The CDR3 nucleotides read TGTGCCAGCAGCTTGTTCCTGACAGGGGGTCATGGCTACACCTTC. This chain connects TRBV7-8 to TRBJ1-2; TRBD1 agrees at 9 bases. The CDR3 extends over 15 amino acids. The trim removed 3 bases at V and 6 bases at J, leaving 8 bases unmatched. CDR1 and CDR2 (germline): SGHVS, FQNEAQ.

This chain joins TRBV6-5 and TRBJ1-1, with D hard to call. V lost 6 bases to trimming and J lost 0 bases, with 11 bases between them. The CDR3 is made up of 14 amino acids. Germline CDR1 MNHEY, CDR2 SVGAGI. CDR3 amino acids: CASSRGIMNTEAFF. The CDR3 DNA follows: TGTGCCAGCAGCCGAGGCATTATGAACACTGAAGCTTTCTTT.

The V and J genes are TRBV16 and TRBJ1-6, with D perhaps matching TRBD1 (5 bases). CDR1 and CDR2 (germline): KGHSY, FQNENV. The CDR3 runs 15 residues. V gave up 1 base and J gave up 7 bases, with 11 bases separating them. The CDR3 reads CASSQLRQTNSPLHF. The CDR3 DNA reads as TGTGCCAGCAGCCAATTGCGACAGACGAATTCACCCCTCCACTTT.

The V call is TRBV7-2, the J call TRBJ2-7; 9 bases align to TRBD1. The CDR3 is 16 residues long. The V gene's germline CDR1 is SGHTA and CDR2 FQGNSA. J was trimmed by 5 bases and V by 3 bases; bases with no gene match: 11. DNA of the CDR3: TGTGCCAGCAGCTTGGTCTCCGGGACAGGGAATAACGAGCAGTACTTC. It specifies CASSLVSGTGNNEQYF. Full variable domain (rest looked up from reference TRBV7-2 and TRBJ2-7): GAGVSQSPSNKVTEKGKDVELRCDPISGHTALYWYRQSLGQGLEFLIYFQGNSAPDKSGLPSDRFSAERTGGSVSTLTIQRTQQEDSAVYLCASSLVSGTGNNEQYFGPGTRLTVT.

This chain connects TRBV13 to TRBJ2-1; 8 bases line up with TRBD1. With 4 bases clipped from V and 6 bases from J, the junction kept 8 bases outside the gene matches. This CDR3 has 15 residues. Germline assignment: CDR1 PRHDT and CDR2 FYEKMQ (reference sequence). Here the CDR3 DNA reads TGTGCCAGCAGCTCGGACAGGGAGAGAGGCAATGAGCAGTTCTTC. Protein product: CASSSDRERGNEQFF.

The V gene is TRBV7-8, the J gene TRBJ1-2; 12 nucleotides align to TRBD1. The CDR3 is 13 residues long. The ends lost 5 bases at V and 8 bases at J; junction bases unmatched: 3. CDR1 SGHVS and CDR2 FQNEAQ come from the germline V gene. CDR3 sequence (DNA): TGTGCCAGCAGCACGGGACAGGGGGCGGGCTACACCTTC. It encodes CASSTGQGAGYTF.

The chain's CDR3 is CASSYDRGYGYTF. CDR3 DNA: TGTGCCAGCAGTTACGACAGGGGATATGGCTACACCTTC. V is TRBV6-6 and J is TRBJ1-2; 8 bases line up with TRBD1. In germline, CDR1 is MNHNY, CDR2 SVGAGI (reference sequence). The CDR3 is made up of 13 amino acids. Trimming at V came to 2 bases and at J to 5 bases, leaving 1 base not matched to a gene.

This clone was observed at least ten times. This rearrangement joins TRBV6-4 to TRBJ2-7; 8 bases are shared with TRBD1. The CDR3 runs 15 residues. Per germline, CDR1 MRHNA and CDR2 SNTAGT. Trimming took 5 bases from V and 0 from J; bases not matched to a gene: 6. This CDR3 is CASSKRTGSSYEQYF. The CDR3 DNA reads as TGTGCCAGCAGTAAGAGGACAGGGAGCTCCTACGAGCAGTACTTC.

J is TRBJ2-3 and V is TRBV6-1; a possible D gene is TRBD2 (6 bases). Trimming pared 6 bases from V and 6 bases from J, leaving 13 bases between. Germline CDR1 and CDR2: MNHNS and SASEGT. CDR3 length equals 13 residues. CDR3 in amino acids: CASREGWGDTQYF. CDR3 nucleotide sequence: TGTGCCAGCAGGGAGGGGTGGGGGGATACGCAGTATTTT.

This clone was recorded a few times. CDR3 bases: TGTGCCAGCAGCTTAGTAGTTTTGAGAGGCCTGGGTTCAACTAATGAAAAACTGTTTTTT. Translation: CASSLVVLRGLGSTNEKLFF. The chain has TRBV7-8 and TRBJ1-4; D ambiguous. From germline, CDR1 is SGHVS and CDR2 FQNEAQ. The V end lost 1 base, the J end lost 0 bases, and 21 bases lay between the germline ends. CDR3 size: 20 residues.

V is TRBV6-5 and J is TRBJ2-5, with 13 bases lining up with TRBD2. Germline loops: CDR1 MNHEY, CDR2 SVGAGI. The CDR3 has 15 residues. Trimming at V came to 5 bases and at J to 7 bases, leaving 7 bases not matched to a gene. DNA of the CDR3: TGTGCCAGCAGTACAAGACTAGCGGGGGGTGGGACCCAGTACTTC. Its translation: CASSTRLAGGGTQYF.

The rearrangement links TRBV2 to TRBJ2-3; 7 nucleotides match TRBD2. This CDR3 spans 16 amino acids. V dropped 6 bases and J dropped 0; count of bases not matched to a gene: 9. CDR1 SNHLY and CDR2 FYNNEI come from the germline V gene. DNA for the CDR3: TGTGCCAGCAGGGGTCTAGCGGCCCGAAGCACAGATACGCAGTATTTT. Its translation: CASRGLAARSTDTQYF.

The chain carries TRBV7-2 and TRBJ1-1, with 10 bases lining up with TRBD1. This CDR3 comprises 15 residues. V was pared by 4 bases and J by 5 bases, with 7 bases of the junction left unmatched. Germline lookup yields CDR1 SGHTA and CDR2 FQGNSA. In nucleotides, the CDR3 is TGTGCCAGCAGCTACCGGGACAGGGGCGGTACTGAAGCTTTCTTT. Translated: CASSYRDRGGTEAFF. Full variable domain (missing parts from reference TRBV7-2 and TRBJ1-1): GAGVSQSPSNKVTEKGKDVELRCDPISGHTALYWYRQSLGQGLEFLIYFQGNSAPDKSGLPSDRFSAERTGGSVSTLTIQRTQQEDSAVYLCASSYRDRGGTEAFFGQGTRLTVV.

The chain combines TRBV4-1 with TRBJ2-4; D might be TRBD2 (5 bases). CDR3 length equals 16 residues. Germline loops: CDR1 MGHRA, CDR2 YSYEKL. Trimming pared 3 bases from V and 5 bases from J, leaving 17 bases between. CDR3 nucleotide sequence: TGCGCCAGCAGCCACCCCGGACTCCAGGACCAAAACATTCAGTACTTC. This codes for CASSHPGLQDQNIQYF.

This chain connects TRBV27 to TRBJ2-7, with 9 bases lining up with TRBD2. Germline V gene data show CDR1 as MNHEY and CDR2 as SMNVEV (reference sequence). J was trimmed by 3 bases and V by 7 bases; bases with no gene match: 4. This CDR3 spans 13 amino acids. The CDR3 nucleotides are TGTGCCAGCAAACTAGCGGGCCGCTACGAGCAGTACTTC. Its translation: CASKLAGRYEQYF.

The rearrangement links TRBV19 to TRBJ1-1; D unclear. The V end lost 7 bases, the J end lost 1 base, and 7 bases lay between the germline ends. Germline-derived CDR1 and CDR2 are LNHDA and SQIVND (reference sequence). This CDR3 has 12 residues. The CDR3 spells CASIYRNTEAFF. The CDR3 region has the DNA TGTGCCAGTATATATCGGAACACTGAAGCTTTCTTT.

The CDR3 region is CASSPVYEQYF. CDR3 nucleotides: TGTGCCAGCTCACCCGTCTACGAGCAGTACTTC. J is TRBJ2-7 and V is TRBV18; the D is unclear. This CDR3 has 11 amino acids. Per the germline V gene, CDR1 is KGHSH and CDR2 is LQKENI. Trimming stripped 3 bases from V and 3 bases from J, with 3 bases between.

The chain joins TRBV4-1 to TRBJ2-3; the D gene is possibly TRBD2 (7 bases). The CDR3 loop spans 17 amino acids. V lost 0 bases and J lost 7, with 20 bases in between. The germline V gene has CDR1 MGHRA and CDR2 YSYEKL. The CDR3 reads CASSQEGGGGAGNTQYF. CDR3 sequence (DNA): TGCGCCAGCAGCCAAGAAGGTGGAGGGGGGGCCGGGAATACGCAGTATTTT.

This chain links TRBV5-1 with TRBJ1-4, with 7 positions matching TRBD1. Germline CDR1 and CDR2: SGHRS and YFSETQ. The CDR3 runs to 16 residues. The trim removed 0 bases at V and 7 bases at J, leaving 9 bases unmatched. CDR3 in DNA: TGCGCCAGCAGCTTGGCTTCGACAGGGCAGAGTGAAAAACTGTTTTTT. Translating it yields CASSLASTGQSEKLFF.

As DNA, the CDR3 is TGTGCCAGCAGCTTAGCGGGGAGCTCCCTCAATGAGCAGTTCTTC. Amino acids: CASSLAGSSLNEQFF. The chain couples TRBV7-9 to TRBJ2-1, with a weak D call TRBD2 (5 bases). Trimming took off 0 bases at V and 6 bases at J, with 12 bases between the two ends. The germline V gene has CDR1 SEHNR and CDR2 FQNEAQ (reference sequence). The CDR3 totals 15 residues.

The V call is TRBV11-2, the J call TRBJ2-1, with 7 positions matching TRBD2. V dropped 3 bases and J dropped 5; count of bases not matched to a gene: 16. CDR1 is SGHAT, CDR2 FQNNGV, per germline. The CDR3 loop spans 18 amino acids. The CDR3 DNA follows: TGTGCCAGCAGCTTCGAGATCGCAACGGGAGGACATAACAATGAGCAGTTCTTC. Protein: CASSFEIATGGHNNEQFF.

The DNA for the CDR3 is TGTGCCAGCAGCATCGTACCGGGACAGGGCTTTACCGGGGAGCTGTTTTTT. It translates to CASSIVPGQGFTGELFF. This rearrangement joins TRBV5-6 to TRBJ2-2, with 9 bases matching TRBD1. From germline, CDR1 is SGHDT and CDR2 YYEEEE. V trimming: 4 bases; J trimming: 5 bases; junction bases outside the gene matches: 12. The CDR3 extends over 17 amino acids.